Each of the 25 T cell receptor beta chains below was sequenced from the same sample in a study of T cell changes during pregnancy in multiple sclerosis. Produced via immunoSEQ multiplex PCR; TCRdb's table is partial and in-frame only. This sample carries over 90,000 clones, 80% to 95% of them seen once, and the ten largest clones take around 1%. The sequences come from peripheral blood, collected before pregnancy. The source of these receptors is a female donor with multiple sclerosis, enrolled in a pregnancy study.

The genes are TRBV5-1 and TRBJ1-1, with 12 bases that match TRBD1. The CDR3 totals 18 residues. Trimming at V came to 1 base and at J to 1 base, leaving 8 bases not matched to a gene. CDR1 is SGHRS, CDR2 YFSETQ, per germline. The CDR3 here is CASSLLGTGGISNTEAFF. For the CDR3, the DNA is TGCGCCAGCAGCTTGCTCGGGACAGGGGGCATTTCGAACACTGAAGCTTTCTTT.

The chain employs TRBV27 and TRBJ1-2; no clear D gene. CDR3 size: 16 residues. V was pared by 3 bases and J by 1 base, with 15 bases between. The germline CDR1 and CDR2 sequences are MNHEY and SMNVEV (reference sequence). CDR3 sequence: CASSFALGRSNYGYTF. Here the CDR3 DNA reads TGTGCCAGCAGTTTCGCCCTTGGGCGCAGTAACTATGGCTACACCTTC.

This sequence joins TRBV5-1 and TRBJ2-7, with TRBD1 identical over 8 bases. The CDR3 totals 15 residues. Trimming removed 4 bases from V and 5 bases from J; junction bases left unmatched: 11. Germline V lookup: CDR1 SGHRS, CDR2 YFSETQ. In DNA form, the CDR3 reads TGCGCCAGCAGCCACAGGGGGAGAGGGATCGACGAGCAGTACTTC. Residues: CASSHRGRGIDEQYF.

The genes are TRBV5-1 and TRBJ2-6; TRBD1 matches at 7 bases. The CDR3 sequence is 17 residues long. V lost 4 bases and J lost 1; bases outside the gene matches: 8. The germline gives CDR1 SGHRS, CDR2 YFSETQ. The CDR3 protein is CASSRRGGGSGANVLTF. The CDR3 nucleotides read TGCGCCAGCAGCCGGAGAGGGGGCGGGTCTGGGGCCAACGTCCTGACTTTC. The complete variable domain, with remaining parts taken from reference TRBV5-1 and TRBJ2-6, reads KAGVTQTPRYLIKTRGQQVTLSCSPISGHRSVSWYQQTPGQGLQFLFEYFSETQRNKGNFPGRFSGRQFSNSRSEMNVSTLELGDSALYLCASSRRGGGSGANVLTFGAGSRLTVL.

V gene TRBV27 combines with J gene TRBJ1-5, with 7 positions matching TRBD1. V lost 8 bases and J lost 5; bases outside the gene matches: 9. This CDR3 contains 14 residues. Germline loops: CDR1 MNHEY, CDR2 SMNVEV (reference sequence). The CDR3 sequence is CASSKTGLYQPQHF. CDR3 nucleotides: TGTGCCAGCTCAAAGACAGGGTTGTATCAGCCCCAGCATTTT.

The gene calls are TRBV6-5 and TRBJ2-7, with 8 bases identical to TRBD2. CDR1 is MNHEY and CDR2 is SVGAGI in the germline V gene. The CDR3 length is 14 residues. V shed 5 bases, J shed 2 bases, and the junction held 5 bases outside the gene matches. CDR3 protein: CASSNSGRAYEQYF. CDR3 DNA: TGTGCCAGCAGTAACAGCGGGAGAGCCTACGAGCAGTACTTC.

V usage is TRBV4-1 and J usage is TRBJ2-7; 10 bases agree with TRBD2. Looked up from germline, CDR1 is MGHRA and CDR2 is YSYEKL. This CDR3 has 16 residues. V shed 5 bases, J shed 3 bases, and the junction held 10 bases outside the gene matches. The DNA of the CDR3 is TGCGCCAGCAGCGAACTGAGCGGGGGGGCCAACTACGAGCAGTACTTC. This codes for CASSELSGGANYEQYF.

The chain uses TRBV9 and TRBJ1-2; D unresolved. The germline gives CDR1 SGDLS, CDR2 YYNGEE. This CDR3 spans 14 amino acids. The V end lost 0 bases, the J end lost 4 bases, and 10 bases lay between the germline ends. This chain's CDR3 is CASSVDSGSYGYTF. The CDR3 DNA is TGTGCCAGCAGCGTAGATTCGGGAAGCTATGGCTACACCTTC.

In this sample, this clone turned up once. This chain links TRBV30 with TRBJ2-5; 10 bases align to TRBD2. The CDR3 extends over 16 amino acids. J gave up 7 bases and V 0 bases, and 11 bases lay outside the gene matches. CDR1 is GTSNPN and CDR2 is SVGIG in the germline V gene (reference sequence). This CDR3 is CAWSVRLAGGPGTQYF. DNA for the CDR3: TGTGCCTGGAGTGTACGATTAGCGGGAGGTCCGGGGACCCAGTACTTC. Combining the CDR3 with reference TRBV30 and TRBJ2-5 gives the whole variable domain SQTIHQWPATLVQPVGSPLSLECTVEGTSNPNLYWYRQAAGRGLQLLFYSVGIGQISSEVPQNLSASRPQDRQFILSSKKLLLSDSGFYLCAWSVRLAGGPGTQYFGPGTRLLVL.

V gene TRBV2 combines with J gene TRBJ2-4; TRBD1 matches at 10 bases. The CDR3 is made up of 15 amino acids. V lost 6 bases to trimming and J lost 5 bases; unmatched junction nucleotides: 7. Germline-derived CDR1 and CDR2 are SNHLY and FYNNEI. CDR3 in DNA: TGTGCCAGCAGCGGACAGGGGGTTCGGCAAAACATTCAGTACTTC. Its protein is CASSGQGVRQNIQYF.

The chain employs TRBV7-9 and TRBJ1-2; D gene ambiguous. The length of the CDR3 is 11 residues. The germline gives CDR1 SEHNR, CDR2 FQNEAQ (reference sequence). Trimming cost V 4 bases and J 4 bases, with 4 bases left between them. CDR3 protein: CASSSGYGYTF. In DNA, the CDR3 is TGTGCCAGCAGCTCAGGCTATGGCTACACCTTC.

V and J are TRBV19 and TRBJ2-3, with D possibly matching TRBD1 (5 bases). V was trimmed by 5 bases and J by 5 bases, leaving 8 bases between them. Germline loops: CDR1 LNHDA, CDR2 SQIVND (reference sequence). The CDR3 length is 12 residues. Written as DNA, the CDR3 is TGTGCCAGTAGTCGACAGAGAGATACGCAGTATTTT. Its protein is CASSRQRDTQYF.

The chain recombines TRBV7-2 with TRBJ1-2, with 9 bases lining up with TRBD1. V was clipped by 5 bases and J by 7 bases; unmatched bases: 5. CDR1 is SGHTA, CDR2 FQGNSA, per germline. This CDR3 spans 13 amino acids. For the CDR3, the DNA is TGTGCCAGCAGCGCGTCACAGGGGGCTGGCTACACCTTC. Protein product: CASSASQGAGYTF.

The chain couples TRBV6-1 to TRBJ2-2, with 8 bases lining up with TRBD1. Trimming cost V 6 bases and J 8 bases; bases outside gene matches: 5. This CDR3 is 13 amino acids long. Germline-derived CDR1 and CDR2 are MNHNS and SASEGT. CDR3: CASSRQGMGELFF. CDR3 DNA: TGTGCCAGCAGCCGACAGGGGATGGGGGAGCTGTTTTTT.

The V call is TRBV7-9, the J call TRBJ1-1, with TRBD1 identical over 7 bases. V was pared by 0 bases and J by 10 bases, with 11 bases of the junction left unmatched. The CDR3 runs 15 residues. Germline CDR1 and CDR2: SEHNR and FQNEAQ (reference sequence). CDR3 sequence: CASSLARGGATVAFF. For the CDR3, the DNA is TGTGCCAGCAGCTTAGCGCGAGGGGGCGCGACGGTAGCTTTCTTT.

CDR3 coding DNA: TGTGCCAGCAGCTTAAGCACTAGCGGGAGTAACGAGCAGTACTTC. Its translation is CASSLSTSGSNEQYF. The chain links TRBV11-2 to TRBJ2-7; 11 bases align to TRBD2. The V and J ends lost 2 bases and 5 bases, in that order; junction bases with no gene match: 5. This CDR3 region has 15 residues. Germline V gene lookup returns CDR1 SGHAT and CDR2 FQNNGV.

The V call is TRBV6-1, the J call TRBJ1-1, with D maybe TRBD1 (5 bases). The germline V and J ends were trimmed by 2 bases and 0 bases, with 7 bases remaining between them. The CDR3 covers 14 residues. Germline lookup yields CDR1 MNHNS and CDR2 SASEGT. The CDR3 DNA reads TGTGCCAGCAGTGAACCAGGGATGAACACTGAAGCTTTCTTT. This sequence encodes CASSEPGMNTEAFF.

J is TRBJ2-7 and V is TRBV27; no firm D call. There are 11 residues in the CDR3. Trimming cost V 3 bases and J 5 bases, with 5 bases left between them. Germline V gene lookup returns CDR1 MNHEY and CDR2 SMNVEV (reference sequence). Here the CDR3 reads CASSLADEQYF. CDR3 nucleotide sequence: TGTGCCAGCAGTTTGGCCGACGAGCAGTACTTC.

This chain links TRBV28 with TRBJ1-5; 7 positions match TRBD1. The V segment lost 8 bases and the J segment 4 bases; nucleotides outside the gene matches: 11. The V gene's germline CDR1 is MDHEN and CDR2 SYDVKM. This CDR3 comprises 15 residues. The CDR3 region is CASVEGAGGNQPQHF. CDR3 coding DNA: TGTGCCAGCGTCGAAGGGGCAGGGGGGAATCAGCCCCAGCATTTT.

V usage is TRBV5-1 and J usage is TRBJ2-1; 8 nucleotides align to TRBD2. With 3 bases clipped from V and 5 bases from J, the junction kept 13 bases outside the gene matches. The CDR3 length is 17 residues. Germline CDR1 reads SGHRS; CDR2 reads YFSETQ. The CDR3 DNA is TGCGCCAGCAGCTCACAATGGAGCGGGAGTTCGAACAATGAGCAGTTCTTC. This gives the protein CASSSQWSGSSNNEQFF.

The CDR3 protein is CASSLVARPSSTDTQYF. CDR3 in DNA: TGCGCCAGCAGCTTGGTAGCACGGCCCTCTAGCACAGATACGCAGTATTTT. The V and J genes are TRBV5-1 and TRBJ2-3; D uncertain. From germline, CDR1 is SGHRS and CDR2 YFSETQ. CDR3 length: 17 residues. V was trimmed by 0 bases and J by 0 bases, leaving 14 bases between them.

V is TRBV5-1 and J is TRBJ2-3; 11 nucleotides line up with TRBD2. There are 17 residues in the CDR3. Germline lookup yields CDR1 SGHRS and CDR2 YFSETQ. V was clipped by 2 bases and J by 1 base; unmatched bases: 6. In nucleotides, the CDR3 is TGCGCCAGCAGCTTTCCTCCGGGACTAGCGGGCACAGATACGCAGTATTTT. Translating gives CASSFPPGLAGTDTQYF.

The chain joins TRBV5-4 to TRBJ2-1; tentatively, D is TRBD2 (5 bases). V lost 4 bases to trimming and J lost 9 bases, with 11 bases between them. The CDR3 consists of 12 residues. Per the germline V gene, CDR1 is SGHNT and CDR2 is YYREEE (reference sequence). The DNA of the CDR3 is TGTGCCAGCAGCCCCGGGGTCCCTGAGCAGTTCTTC. Its translation: CASSPGVPEQFF.

The chain joins TRBV5-1 to TRBJ2-2; possible D gene TRBD2, 5 bases. Looked up from germline, CDR1 is SGHRS and CDR2 is YFSETQ. There are 15 residues in the CDR3. V lost 2 bases and J 5 bases, leaving 13 bases between the germline ends. In DNA, the CDR3 is TGCGCCAGCAGCTTCTCCCTAGCTGAGACCGGGGAGCTGTTTTTT. This translates into CASSFSLAETGELFF.

Here the CDR3 reads CASSLASGIGTGELFF. CDR3 nucleotides: TGCGCCAGCAGCTTGGCCTCAGGGATCGGCACCGGGGAGCTGTTTTTT. The V call is TRBV5-1, the J call TRBJ2-2; TRBD1 is a possible D gene (5 bases). CDR1 SGHRS and CDR2 YFSETQ come from the germline V gene. The ends were cut back, 0 bases at V and 4 bases at J, with 13 bases in the middle. The CDR3 spans 16 residues.